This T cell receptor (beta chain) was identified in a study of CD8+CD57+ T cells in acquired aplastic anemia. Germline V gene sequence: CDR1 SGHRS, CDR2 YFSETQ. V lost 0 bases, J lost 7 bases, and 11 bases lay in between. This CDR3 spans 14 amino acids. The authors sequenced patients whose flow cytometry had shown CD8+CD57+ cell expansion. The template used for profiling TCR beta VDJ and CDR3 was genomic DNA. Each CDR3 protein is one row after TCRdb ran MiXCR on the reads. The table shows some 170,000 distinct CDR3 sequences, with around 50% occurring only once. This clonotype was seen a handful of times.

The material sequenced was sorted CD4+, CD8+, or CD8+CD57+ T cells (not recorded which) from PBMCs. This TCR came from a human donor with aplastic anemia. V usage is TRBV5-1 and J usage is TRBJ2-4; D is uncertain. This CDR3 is CASSLEWAGNIQYF. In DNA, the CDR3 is TGCGCCAGCAGCTTGGAATGGGCCGGGAACATTCAGTACTTC.